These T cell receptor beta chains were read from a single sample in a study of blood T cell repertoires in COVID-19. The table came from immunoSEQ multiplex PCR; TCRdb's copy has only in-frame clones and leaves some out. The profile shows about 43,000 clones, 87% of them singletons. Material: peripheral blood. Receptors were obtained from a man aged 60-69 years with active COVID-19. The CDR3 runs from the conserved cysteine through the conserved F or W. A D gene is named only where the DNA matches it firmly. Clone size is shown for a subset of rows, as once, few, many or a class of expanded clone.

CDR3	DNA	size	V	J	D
CASSLPSGGGQPQHF	TGTGCCAGCAGTCTCCCCTCAGGGGGAGGTCAGCCCCAGCATTTT	NA	TRBV28	TRBJ1-5	TRBD1
CASRVGQGGREQYF	TGTGCCAGCAGAGTCGGACAGGGGGGACGCGAGCAGTACTTC	few	TRBV6-5	TRBJ2-7	TRBD1
CASSLVRGGYTF	TGTGCCAGCAGCTTGGTTCGGGGTGGCTACACCTTC	NA	TRBV5-5	TRBJ1-2	NA
CASSRDNDFYGYTF	TGTGCCAGTTCGCGCGATAATGACTTCTATGGCTACACCTTC	NA	TRBV19	TRBJ1-2	NA
CASSVSGGTGELFF	TGTGCCAGCAGTGTGTCGGGAGGGACCGGGGAGCTGTTTTTT	NA	TRBV2	TRBJ2-2	TRBD2
CASNIAGQSYNEQFF	TGTGCCAGCAACATCGCGGGACAGTCCTACAATGAGCAGTTCTTC	NA	TRBV5-5	TRBJ2-1	NA
CASSLGGDTYEQYF	TGTGCCAGCAGCTTGGGGGGAGACACCTACGAGCAGTACTTC	NA	TRBV5-6	TRBJ2-7	NA
CASSVGEREAGEQYF	TGTGCCAGCAGCGTAGGGGAAAGGGAGGCGGGCGAGCAGTACTTC	NA	TRBV9	TRBJ2-7	NA
CASSPDATSGEQYF	TGTGCCAGCAGCCCAGACGCAACTTCGGGGGAGCAGTACTTC	NA	TRBV9	TRBJ2-7	NA
CASSEGLAGGMYEQFF	TGTGCCAGCAGTGAAGGCCTAGCGGGGGGGATGTATGAGCAGTTCTTC	NA	TRBV6-1	TRBJ2-1	TRBD2
CASSPGAGGIQETQYF	TGCGCCAGCAGCCCGGGGGCGGGGGGGATCCAAGAGACCCAGTACTTC	NA	TRBV5-1	TRBJ2-5	TRBD2
CASRGLEEKLFF	TGTGCCAGCAGGGGGCTCGAGGAAAAACTGTTTTTT	NA	TRBV6-5	TRBJ1-4	NA
CASSQDRGNSPLHF	TGTGCCAGCAGCCAAGATCGGGGTAATTCACCCCTCCACTTT	NA	TRBV14	TRBJ1-6	NA
CASSQGLAGGEQYF	TGTGCCAGCAGCCAGGGACTAGCGGGAGGGGAGCAGTACTTC	NA	TRBV3-1/TRBV3-2	TRBJ2-7	TRBD2
CASGQSYNSPLHF	TGTGCCAGCGGGCAGTCCTATAATTCACCCCTCCACTTT	NA	TRBV2	TRBJ1-6	NA
CASSIQGSTYGYTF	TGTGCCAGTAGTATTCAGGGGTCAACCTATGGCTACACCTTC	NA	TRBV19	TRBJ1-2	NA
CASRPDSLGGTPLHF	TGTGCCAGCAGGCCGGACAGCCTGGGGGGGACACCCCTCCACTTT	NA	TRBV28	TRBJ1-6	NA
CASSEFGGIVADTQYF	TGTGCCAGCAGTGAATTCGGGGGTATCGTCGCAGATACGCAGTATTTT	NA	TRBV2	TRBJ2-3	NA
CASSLPPDEQYF	TGTGCCAGCAGCTTGCCGCCAGACGAGCAGTACTTC	once	TRBV12-3/TRBV12-4	TRBJ2-7	NA
CSALRGSNTEAFF	TGCAGCGCCCTGCGGGGGTCGAACACTGAAGCTTTCTTT	NA	TRBV29-1	TRBJ1-1	NA
CASSRGLRAGTDTQYF	NA	NA	TRBV19	TRBJ2-3	NA
CASSYPMTSSPTGELFF	TGTGCCAGCAGTTACCCGATGACTAGCTCCCCAACTGGGGAGCTGTTTTTT	few	TRBV6-2/TRBV6-3	TRBJ2-2	TRBD2
CATTQGPLSSGANVLTF	TGTGCCACCACTCAGGGGCCCCTTTCCTCTGGGGCCAACGTCCTGACTTTC	NA	TRBV10-3	TRBJ2-6	NA
CASIQELDRDNSPLHF	TGTGCCAGCATCCAAGAGTTGGACAGGGATAATTCACCCCTCCACTTT	NA	TRBV28	TRBJ1-6	TRBD1
CASSFGGTSLGGDEKLFF	TGTGCCAGCAGTTTTGGTGGGACATCTCTAGGGGGGGATGAAAAACTGTTTTTT	NA	TRBV28	TRBJ1-4	NA
CAWSGRGPETQYF	TGTGCCTGGAGTGGGCGGGGCCCAGAGACCCAGTACTTC	NA	TRBV30	TRBJ2-5	NA
CASSRQGGLGQPQHF	TGTGCCAGCAGTAGACAGGGGGGCCTCGGCCAGCCCCAGCATTTT	NA	TRBV27	TRBJ1-5	TRBD1
CASSSRGLAGTQYF	TGTGCCAGCAGTTCACGGGGACTAGCTGGGACCCAGTACTTC	NA	TRBV6-5	TRBJ2-5	TRBD2
CASSDPRGGSYEQYF	TGTGCCAGCAGTGATCCCCGTGGAGGGAGCTACGAGCAGTACTTC	NA	TRBV6-1	TRBJ2-7	NA
CSGTRGQGFSEQFF	TGCAGCGGGACCCGGGGACAGGGTTTCAGTGAGCAGTTCTTC	NA	TRBV29-1	TRBJ2-1	TRBD1
CASSSGTSGYNEQFF	TGTGCCAGCAGCTCCGGGACTAGCGGGTACAATGAGCAGTTCTTC	NA	TRBV6-4	TRBJ2-1	TRBD2
CASSWGGPDTGELFF	TGTGCCAGCAGTTGGGGAGGGCCGGACACCGGGGAGCTGTTTTTT	NA	TRBV11-2	TRBJ2-2	TRBD2
CATSDLDWADTQYF	TGTGCCACCAGTGACCTGGACTGGGCAGATACGCAGTATTTT	NA	TRBV24-1	TRBJ2-3	NA
CASSLTGTSDYEQYF	TGTGCCAGCAGCTTAACCGGGACAAGCGACTACGAGCAGTACTTC	NA	TRBV7-2	TRBJ2-7	NA
CASSPRQETQYF	TGTGCCAGCTCACCACGACAGGAGACCCAGTACTTC	once	TRBV18	TRBJ2-5	NA
CASSHLPGRGDSPLHF	TGTGCCAGCAGCCATCTACCGGGTCGAGGAGATTCACCCCTCCACTTT	NA	TRBV14	TRBJ1-6	NA